A single sample is the source of the 17 T cell receptor beta chains below, sequenced in a study of OX40 agonist ivuxolimab in advanced cancers. The assay was immunoSEQ multiplex PCR, and TCRdb's table has in-frame clones only and misses some. The sample holds 45,000 to 50,000 clones; approximately 86% are singletons and the top ten take about 54%. Here the sequenced sample was CD4+ or CD8+ T cells sorted from blood, taken in a trial of the OX40 agonist ivuxolimab. The receptors come from an adult with an advanced solid tumor such as melanoma, head and neck, liver or kidney cancer.

This clone occurred a few times. The chain links TRBV7-9 to TRBJ1-2, with unresolved D. This CDR3 contains 12 residues. Germline CDR1 is SEHNR and CDR2 is FQNEAQ (reference sequence). V was pared by 1 base and J by 8 bases, with 8 bases between. The CDR3 region has the DNA TGTGCCAGCAGCTTAGAGGAGAGGGGCTACACCTTC. Its translation: CASSLEERGYTF.

The chain couples TRBV28 to TRBJ2-6; 8 nucleotides line up with TRBD1. The CDR3 consists of 17 residues. V trimming: 8 bases; J trimming: 0 bases; junction bases outside the gene matches: 9. CDR1 is MDHEN and CDR2 is SYDVKM in the germline V gene. The CDR3 here is CASRNTGGNSGANVLTF. The CDR3 nucleotides are TGTGCCAGCCGTAATACAGGGGGAAACTCTGGGGCCAACGTCCTGACTTTC.

J is TRBJ1-2 and V is TRBV29-1, with 9 bases matching TRBD1. Germline V CDR1 and CDR2: SQVTM, ANQGSEA. The CDR3 is made up of 15 amino acids. V was clipped by 0 bases and J by 5 bases; unmatched bases: 7. The CDR3 region is CSVEDGDRAGYGYTF. CDR3 DNA sequence: TGCAGCGTTGAAGATGGGGACAGGGCAGGGTATGGCTACACCTTC.

The chain is built from TRBV6-1 and TRBJ2-1, with D perhaps being TRBD1 or TRBD2 (5 bases each). The length of the CDR3 is 14 residues. Germline values: CDR1 MNHNS, CDR2 SASEGT. V was cut by 3 bases and J by 6 bases, with 12 bases left in between. The CDR3 protein is CASSELGESNEQFF. The CDR3 region has the DNA TGTGCCAGCAGTGAGTTGGGGGAGTCCAATGAGCAGTTCTTC.

The CDR3 coding sequence is TGTGCCAGCAGTTTTTCTAGCGGGAGAGTTGGGGATACGCAGTATTTT. Protein product: CASSFSSGRVGDTQYF. The V and J genes are TRBV27 and TRBJ2-3, with TRBD2 matching 10 bases. The CDR3 covers 16 residues. V dropped 3 bases and J dropped 6; count of bases not matched to a gene: 9. Germline V CDR1 and CDR2: MNHEY, SMNVEV (reference sequence).

This clone was counted a single time. The chain is built from TRBV7-2 and TRBJ2-1; D is ambiguous. The CDR3 is made up of 11 amino acids. V was cut by 4 bases and J by 15 bases, with 13 bases left in between. Germline CDR1 is SGHTA and CDR2 is FQGNSA. CDR3 protein: CASSYGLGLFF. The CDR3 DNA sequence: TGTGCCAGCAGCTATGGCCTTGGGTTGTTCTTC.

The chain employs TRBV21-1 and TRBJ2-1; the listed D gene, TRBD2, was not tested against the DNA. TRBV21-1 is a pseudogene. The CDR3 loop spans 16 amino acids. In DNA, the CDR3 is TGTGCCAGCAGCAAAGGTTGCTACCCATCCTACAATGAGCAGTTCTTC. The encoded protein is CASSKGCYPSYNEQFF.

DNA of the CDR3: TGTGCCAGCAGCCAAGGGACGGAGACCCAGTACTTC. This codes for CASSQGTETQYF. J is TRBJ2-5 and V is TRBV14; D gene ambiguous. Germline V CDR1 and CDR2: SGHDN, FVKESK. CDR3 length: 12 amino acids. Deletions cut 1 base from V and 5 bases from J, with 5 bases between.

This sequence joins TRBV5-1 and TRBJ2-7, with 8 nucleotides matching TRBD2. The CDR3 totals 15 residues. V lost 0 bases, J lost 5 bases, and 7 bases stayed unmatched. The germline CDR1 and CDR2 sequences are SGHRS and YFSETQ. CDR3 nucleotides: TGCGCCAGCAGCTTGGTTCCGGGAGGGCATAACGAGCAGTACTTC. This sequence encodes CASSLVPGGHNEQYF.

The CDR3 DNA is TGCAGCGTTGAACAACCCCCCGGCGGGGATGAGCAGTTCTTC. This codes for CSVEQPPGGDEQFF. The chain uses TRBV29-1 and TRBJ2-1; D possibly corresponds to TRBD2 (6 bases). Per the germline V gene, CDR1 is SQVTM and CDR2 is ANQGSEA. V was clipped by 2 bases and J by 8 bases, with 16 bases between them. This CDR3 is built from 14 residues.

This clone was found once. The chain has TRBV18 and TRBJ2-3; 10 positions agree with TRBD1. The CDR3 loop spans 16 amino acids. Germline lookup yields CDR1 KGHSH and CDR2 LQKENI. The trim removed 4 bases at V and 1 base at J, leaving 5 bases unmatched. The CDR3 sequence is CASSRQGAMGTDTQYF. CDR3 nucleotides: TGTGCCAGCTCACGACAGGGGGCGATGGGCACAGATACGCAGTATTTT.

V is TRBV7-9 and J is TRBJ2-7; tentatively, D is TRBD1 or TRBD2 (5 bases each). V was trimmed by 4 bases and J by 3 bases, leaving 19 bases between them. CDR3 length: 16 residues. Per the germline V gene, CDR1 is SEHNR and CDR2 is FQNEAQ (reference sequence). The CDR3 sequence is CASSSQLEGRLYEQYF. The CDR3 coding sequence is TGTGCCAGCAGCTCACAACTCGAGGGACGCCTCTACGAGCAGTACTTC.

The chain has TRBV19 and TRBJ2-7; D is perhaps TRBD1 or TRBD2 (7 bases each). The V gene's germline CDR1 is LNHDA and CDR2 SQIVND (reference sequence). Trimming shortened V by 1 base and J by 7 bases, and 17 bases separated the two germline ends. This CDR3 comprises 15 residues. For the CDR3, the DNA is TGTGCCAGTAGTATAGGGGGAGGGGGCCCGGTGGAGCAGTACTTC. As protein: CASSIGGGGPVEQYF. The variable domain in full, completed from reference TRBV19 and TRBJ2-7, reads DGGITQSPKYLFRKEGQNVTLSCEQNLNHDAMYWYRQDPGQGLRLIYYSQIVNDFQKGDIAEGYSVSREKKESFPLTVTSAQKNPTAFYLCASSIGGGGPVEQYFGPGTRLTVT.

CDR3 loop: CASSRGGGGNEQYF. CDR3 bases: TGCGCCAGCAGCCGGGGCGGTGGGGGGAACGAGCAGTACTTC. The V gene is TRBV4-3, the J gene TRBJ2-7; D perhaps matches TRBD2 (6 bases). V gave up 4 bases and J gave up 5 bases, with 15 bases separating them. Germline lookup yields CDR1 LGHNA and CDR2 YSLEER. This CDR3 is built from 14 residues.

V gene TRBV7-9 combines with J gene TRBJ2-5; D may be TRBD1 or TRBD2 (5 bases each). The length of the CDR3 is 12 residues. Germline lookup yields CDR1 SEHNR and CDR2 FQNEAQ (reference sequence). Trimming shortened V by 5 bases and J by 5 bases, and 9 bases separated the two germline ends. The CDR3 DNA is TGTGCCAGCAGCCGGGACCGGGAGACCCAGTACTTC. It is translated as CASSRDRETQYF.

The chain carries TRBV28 and TRBJ2-7, with D perhaps matching TRBD1 (5 bases). Germline V gives CDR1 MDHEN, CDR2 SYDVKM. Between the trimmed V and J ends, which lost 5 bases and 3 bases, there was a span of 11 bases. The CDR3 length is 13 residues. CDR3 protein: CASSRRTNYEQYF. The CDR3 bases are TGTGCCAGCAGTCGACGGACAAACTACGAGCAGTACTTC. Supplemented by reference TRBV28 and TRBJ2-7, the full variable domain reads DVKVTQSSRYLVKRTGEKVFLECVQDMDHENMFWYRQDPGLGLRLIYFSYDVKMKEKGDIPEGYSVSREKKERFSLILESASTNQTSMYLCASSRRTNYEQYFGPGTRLTVT.

The gene calls are TRBV7-2 and TRBJ1-5; 7 positions match TRBD1. Germline CDR1 SGHTA, CDR2 FQGNSA. The CDR3 is 15 residues long. With V trimmed by 5 bases and J by 2 bases, 6 bases remained unmatched. The DNA of the CDR3 is TGTGCCAGCAGCCTTTGGGACAGCGGCAATCAGCCCCAGCATTTT. Its protein product is CASSLWDSGNQPQHF.